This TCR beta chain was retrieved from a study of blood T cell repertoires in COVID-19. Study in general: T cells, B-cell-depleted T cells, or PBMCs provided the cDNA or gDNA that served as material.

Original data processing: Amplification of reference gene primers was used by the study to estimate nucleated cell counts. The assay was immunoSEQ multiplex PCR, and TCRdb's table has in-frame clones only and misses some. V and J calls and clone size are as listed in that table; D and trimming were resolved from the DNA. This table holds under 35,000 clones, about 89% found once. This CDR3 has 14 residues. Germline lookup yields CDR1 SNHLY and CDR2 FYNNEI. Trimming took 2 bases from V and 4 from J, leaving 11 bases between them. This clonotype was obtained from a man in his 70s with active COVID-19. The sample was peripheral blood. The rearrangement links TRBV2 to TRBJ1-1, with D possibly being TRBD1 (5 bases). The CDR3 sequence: CASSEFGGSTEAFF. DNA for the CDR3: TGTGCCAGCAGTGAATTTGGGGGGAGCACTGAAGCTTTCTTT.